This passage covers 19 T cell receptor beta chains from one sample sequenced in a study of T cells in Graves' hyperthyroidism and ophthalmopathy. RNA transcripts served as the template for amplifying TCR beta CDR3 regions. First-round RT-PCR targeting the TCR CDR3 was performed with the HTBI primer set. TCRdb recomputed calls from the multiplex PCR reads with MiXCR, one row per CDR3 protein. Of roughly 300,000 distinct CDR3 sequences listed, approximately 15% were seen once; the top ten hold 20% to 25%. Sequencing was carried out using blood. The source of these receptors is a woman in her twenties or thirties with Graves' hyperthyroidism.

This clonotype was counted many times. The V call is TRBV12-3 or TRBV12-4, the J call TRBJ2-2; D not certain. The CDR3 totals 15 residues. The V and J ends lost 0 bases and 0 bases respectively, with 5 bases between them. The CDR3 protein is CASSLAPANTGELFF. As DNA, the CDR3 is TGTGCCAGCAGTTTAGCGCCCGCGAACACCGGGGAGCTGTTTTTT.

CDR3 region: CASSLERETDTQYF. CDR3 bases: TGTGCCAGCAGCTTAGAGCGGGAAACAGATACGCAGTATTTT. The V call is TRBV7-9, the J call TRBJ2-3; 7 nucleotides line up with TRBD2. V was pared by 1 base and J by 3 bases, with 1 base of the junction left unmatched. The CDR3 covers 14 residues. Germline V lookup: CDR1 SEHNR, CDR2 FQNEAQ (reference sequence). The full variable domain, with the rest looked up from reference TRBV7-9 and TRBJ2-3, is DTGVSQNPRHKITKRGQNVTFRCDPISEHNRLYWYRQTLGQGPEFLTYFQNEAQLEKSRLLSDRFSAERPKGSFSTLEIQRTEQGDSAMYLCASSLERETDTQYFGPGTRLTVL.

A few counts support this clonotype. V and J are TRBV9 and TRBJ2-1; D gene unclear. The germline V and J ends were trimmed by 3 bases and 5 bases, with 21 bases remaining between them. Per germline, CDR1 SGDLS and CDR2 YYNGEE. The CDR3 loop spans 17 amino acids. The CDR3 spells CASSETLDPGWDNEQFF. The DNA of the CDR3 is TGTGCCAGCAGCGAGACCCTGGACCCGGGTTGGGACAATGAGCAGTTCTTC.

This sequence joins TRBV4-1 and TRBJ1-3; weak D call: TRBD1 (5 bases). The CDR3 consists of 15 residues. Trimming removed 0 bases from V and 1 base from J, with 7 bases in between. The V gene's germline CDR1 is MGHRA and CDR2 YSYEKL. In DNA, the CDR3 is TGCGCCAGCAGCCAAGATGGGGGATCTGGAAACACCATATATTTT. Its protein product is CASSQDGGSGNTIYF.

This clonotype has just a few counts. The chain combines TRBV19 with TRBJ1-1; D unresolved. Between the trimmed V and J ends, which lost 3 bases and 2 bases, there was a span of 16 bases. Germline CDR1 and CDR2: LNHDA and SQIVND (reference sequence). The CDR3 sequence is 16 residues long. CDR3 region: CASSMRWGMLNTEAFF. CDR3 DNA: TGTGCCAGTAGTATGAGGTGGGGTATGCTAAACACTGAAGCTTTCTTT.

The V call is TRBV9, the J call TRBJ1-6; 7 positions match TRBD1. V lost 1 base and J lost 5; bases outside the gene matches: 0. The CDR3 is made up of 14 amino acids. Germline V lookup: CDR1 SGDLS, CDR2 YYNGEE. DNA for the CDR3: TGTGCCAGCAGCGTAACAGGGGATAATTCACCCCTCCACTTT. Protein sequence: CASSVTGDNSPLHF. The full variable domain, in which reference TRBV9 and TRBJ1-6 provide the parts outside the CDR3, is DSGVTQTPKHLITATGQRVTLRCSPRSGDLSVYWYQQSLDQGLQFLIQYYNGEERAKGNILERFSAQQFPDLHSELNLSSLELGDSALYFCASSVTGDNSPLHFGNGTRLTVT.

This clonotype was seen many times. The chain links TRBV20-1 to TRBJ2-1; D is undetermined. Germline V gene sequence: CDR1 DFQATT, CDR2 SNEGSKA (reference sequence). This CDR3 has 13 amino acids. The CDR3 sequence: CSVTTGLYNEQFF. In DNA, the CDR3 is TGCAGCGTTACTACCGGGCTATACAATGAGCAGTTCTTC.

About this clonotype: A clone one base away is much larger, so this may be a read error. This rearrangement joins TRBV18 to TRBJ2-5, with a tentative D call TRBD2 (6 bases). The germline V gene encodes CDR1 KGHSH and CDR2 LQKENI. The CDR3 totals 16 residues. Trimming pared 4 bases from V and 2 bases from J, leaving 17 bases between. The CDR3 DNA reads as TGTGCCAGCTCACTTCCCGGGACTCCCTCTCAAGAGACCCAGTACTTC. This encodes CASSLPGTPSQETQYF.

The genes are TRBV5-1 and TRBJ1-2, with 7 bases that match TRBD1. Trimming cost V 2 bases and J 8 bases; bases outside gene matches: 15. Germline V lookup: CDR1 SGHRS, CDR2 YFSETQ. The CDR3 has 16 amino acids. Here the CDR3 DNA reads TGCGCCAGCAGCTTTTTGGCGGCTCCGACAGGGACGGGCTACACCTTC. Translated, it gives CASSFLAAPTGTGYTF.

Many counts were recorded for this clonotype. This chain connects TRBV2 to TRBJ2-1; 9 bases map to TRBD2. This CDR3 spans 10 amino acids. From germline, CDR1 is SNHLY and CDR2 FYNNEI. Trimming at V came to 6 bases and at J to 12 bases, leaving 0 bases not matched to a gene. The CDR3 region is CASRREGQFF. In nucleotides, the CDR3 is TGTGCCAGCAGGCGGGAGGGGCAGTTCTTC.

The chain employs TRBV6-1 and TRBJ1-4; D uncertain. Trimming removed 7 bases at V and 0 bases at J, with 15 bases between. Germline CDR1 is MNHNS and CDR2 is SASEGT. The CDR3 totals 16 residues. The CDR3 here is CASIRPLATTNEKLFF. The CDR3 DNA reads TGTGCCAGCATACGGCCCCTAGCCACAACTAATGAAAAACTGTTTTTT.

At least ten counts were recorded for this clonotype. At one of its ends the junction is not consistent with the germline gene, which may arise from a read error. This sequence joins TRBV28 and TRBJ1-6, with D perhaps matching TRBD1 (5 bases). Germline V gene sequence: CDR1 MDHEN, CDR2 SYDVKM. There are 14 residues in the CDR3. CDR3 protein: CASSLFLGGSPLHF. The DNA of the CDR3 is TGTGCCAGCAGCTTATTCCTGGGGGGTTCACCCCTCCACTTT. Together with reference TRBV28 and TRBJ1-6, the CDR3 gives the full variable domain: DVKVTQSSRYLVKRTGEKVFLECVQDMDHENMFWYRQDPGLGLRLIYFSYDVKMKEKGDIPEGYSVSREKKERFSLILESASTNQTSMYLCASSLFLGGSPLHFGNGTRLTVT.

V gene TRBV3-1 combines with J gene TRBJ2-1; TRBD2 aligns across 13 bases. In germline, CDR1 is LGHDT, CDR2 YNNKEL (reference sequence). The CDR3 totals 17 residues. V was clipped by 1 base and J by 0 bases; unmatched bases: 0. The CDR3 sequence is CASSQGTSGSSYNEQFF. The CDR3 coding sequence is TGTGCCAGCAGCCAAGGGACTAGCGGGAGCTCCTACAATGAGCAGTTCTTC.

This clonotype was recorded a few times. The J gene is TRBJ1-2, the V gene TRBV5-6; no definite D call. Germline CDR1 reads SGHDT; CDR2 reads YYEEEE. Trimming shortened V by 0 bases and J by 13 bases, and 16 bases separated the two germline ends. This CDR3 is 13 amino acids long. The CDR3 loop is CASSLAGPLVSTF. CDR3 coding DNA: TGTGCCAGCAGCTTGGCAGGACCCCTGGTATCCACCTTC.

The chain couples TRBV11-2 to TRBJ2-3; TRBD2 is a possible D gene (5 bases). V gave up 8 bases and J gave up 4 bases, with 13 bases separating them. The CDR3 contains 13 residues. Germline V gene data show CDR1 as SGHAT and CDR2 as FQNNGV. The chain's CDR3 is CASGPTSPDTQYF. For the CDR3, the DNA is TGTGCCAGCGGCCCTACTAGTCCAGATACGCAGTATTTT.

This clonotype was recorded at least ten times. The chain combines TRBV20-1 with TRBJ2-3; D gene uncertain. Germline-derived CDR1 and CDR2 are DFQATT and SNEGSKA (reference sequence). V dropped 0 bases and J dropped 2 bases, with 18 bases sitting between them. The CDR3 length is 17 residues. CDR3 sequence reads: CSARDRWRTRNTDTQYF. The CDR3 nucleotides read TGCAGTGCTAGAGATCGGTGGCGGACCAGAAACACAGATACGCAGTATTTT.

This clonotype was seen ten or more times. The gene calls are TRBV9 and TRBJ2-2, with D possibly matching TRBD2 (5 bases). Per germline, CDR1 SGDLS and CDR2 YYNGEE. CDR3 length: 15 amino acids. V was trimmed by 2 bases and J by 2 bases, leaving 10 bases between them. CDR3: CASSVRLSNTGELFF. The CDR3 nucleotides are TGTGCCAGCAGCGTCCGACTATCTAACACCGGGGAGCTGTTTTTT.

Worth noting for this clonotype: At one end the junction does not follow the germline gene, possibly because of a read error. The chain uses TRBV27 and TRBJ2-7, with 8 bases aligning to TRBD1. The germline V gene has CDR1 MNHEY and CDR2 SMNVEV (reference sequence). The CDR3 covers 13 residues. The CDR3 DNA follows: TGTGCCAGCAGTTGGACAGGGTCGAGGAAGCAGCACTTC. It yields the protein CASSWTGSRKQHF.

The V call is TRBV6-1, the J call TRBJ2-1, with D possibly matching TRBD1 (6 bases). Deletions cut 5 bases from V and 0 bases from J, with 14 bases between. This CDR3 comprises 16 residues. Germline assignment: CDR1 MNHNS and CDR2 SASEGT. The CDR3 here is CASSQGTAVSYNEQFF. CDR3 DNA: TGTGCCAGCAGTCAGGGGACCGCAGTCTCCTACAATGAGCAGTTCTTC.